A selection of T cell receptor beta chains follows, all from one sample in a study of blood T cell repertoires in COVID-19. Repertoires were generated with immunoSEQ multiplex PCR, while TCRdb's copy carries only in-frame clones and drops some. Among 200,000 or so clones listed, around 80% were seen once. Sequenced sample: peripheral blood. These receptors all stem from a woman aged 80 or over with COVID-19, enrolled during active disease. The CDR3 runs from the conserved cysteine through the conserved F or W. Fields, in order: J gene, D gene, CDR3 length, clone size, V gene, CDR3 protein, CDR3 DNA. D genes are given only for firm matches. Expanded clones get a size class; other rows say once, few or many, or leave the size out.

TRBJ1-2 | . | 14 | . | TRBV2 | CASSGGTDYYGYTF | TGTGCCAGCAGTGGGGGGACTGACTACTATGGCTACACCTTC
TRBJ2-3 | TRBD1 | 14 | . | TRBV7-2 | CASSNRGQTDTQYF | TGTGCCAGCAGCAACAGGGGCCAAACAGATACGCAGTATTTT
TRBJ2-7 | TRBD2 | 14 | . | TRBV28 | CASSLQRGGYEQYF | TGTGCCAGCAGTTTACAGCGGGGGGGCTACGAGCAGTACTTC
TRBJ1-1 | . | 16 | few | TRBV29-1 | CSVSPLGAGYSREAFF | TGCAGCGTTTCCCCGTTAGGCGCGGGGTACTCCCGTGAAGCTTTCTTT
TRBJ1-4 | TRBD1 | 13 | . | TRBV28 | CASSIGQGDKLFF | TGTGCCAGCAGTATCGGACAGGGGGATAAACTGTTTTTT
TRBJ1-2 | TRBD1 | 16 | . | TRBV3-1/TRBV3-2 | CASSQELGTGRGGYTF | TGTGCCAGCAGCCAAGAATTGGGGACAGGCCGCGGAGGCTACACCTTC
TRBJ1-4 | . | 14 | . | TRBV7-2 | CASSPGLLGVELFF | TGTGCCAGCAGCCCGGGACTTCTAGGGGTGGAACTGTTTTTT
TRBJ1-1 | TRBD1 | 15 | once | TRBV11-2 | CASSLAQGVNTEAFF | TGTGCCAGCAGCTTAGCACAGGGGGTGAACACTGAAGCTTTCTTT
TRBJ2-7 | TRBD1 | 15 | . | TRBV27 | CASSSTDRGTYEQYF | TGTGCCAGCAGTTCTACCGACAGGGGGACCTACGAGCAGTACTTC
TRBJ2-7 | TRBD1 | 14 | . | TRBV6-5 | CASSPRQGFYEQYF | TGTGCCAGCAGTCCGCGACAGGGTTTCTACGAGCAGTACTTC
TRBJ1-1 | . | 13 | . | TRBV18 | CASSESMNTEAFF | TGTGCCAGCTCAGAGTCCATGAACACTGAAGCTTTCTTT
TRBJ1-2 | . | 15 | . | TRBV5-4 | CASSPTGDSNYGYTF | TGTGCCAGCAGCCCGACAGGAGATTCTAACTATGGCTACACCTTC
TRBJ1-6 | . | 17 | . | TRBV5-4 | CASSLRRGAGDNSPLHF | TGTGCCAGCAGCTTGCGCCGGGGGGCAGGGGATAATTCACCCCTCCACTTT
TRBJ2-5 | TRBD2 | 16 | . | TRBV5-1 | CASSTGLAGGQETQYF | TGCGCCAGCAGCACGGGACTAGCGGGGGGCCAAGAGACCCAGTACTTC
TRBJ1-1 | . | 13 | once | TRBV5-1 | CASSFGGNTEAFF | TGCGCCAGCAGCTTCGGGGGGAACACTGAAGCTTTCTTT
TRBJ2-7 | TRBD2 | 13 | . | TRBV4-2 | CASSTLSGVEQYF | TGTGCCAGCAGCACATTAAGCGGGGTCGAGCAGTACTTC
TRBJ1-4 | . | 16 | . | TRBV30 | CARSPGTPGTGGKLFF | TGTGCCCGATCTCCCGGGACACCTGGAACAGGTGGAAAACTGTTTTTT
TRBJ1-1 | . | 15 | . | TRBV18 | CASSPPAGAPSEAFF | TGTGCCAGCTCACCACCGGCAGGGGCCCCCTCTGAAGCTTTCTTT
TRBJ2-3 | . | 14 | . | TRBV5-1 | CASSLGSGGDTQYF | TGCGCCAGCAGCCTCGGGTCAGGAGGCGATACGCAGTATTTT
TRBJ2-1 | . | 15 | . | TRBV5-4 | CASSLGQGTIYEQFF | TGTGCCAGCAGCTTGGGACAGGGGACTATCTATGAGCAGTTCTTC
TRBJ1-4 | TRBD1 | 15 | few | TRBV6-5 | CASSSRGTGNEKLFF | TGTGCCAGTAGTTCCCGAGGGACAGGAAATGAAAAACTGTTTTTT
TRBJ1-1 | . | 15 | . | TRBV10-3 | CAISEGALDSAEAFF | TGTGCCATCAGTGAGGGTGCCTTGGACAGCGCTGAAGCTTTCTTT
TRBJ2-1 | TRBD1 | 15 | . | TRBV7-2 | CASSSGTGAINEQFF | TGTGCCAGCAGCTCCGGGACAGGGGCAATCAATGAGCAGTTCTTC
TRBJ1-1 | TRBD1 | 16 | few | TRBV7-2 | CASSSRGQGGNTEAFF | TGTGCCAGCAGCTCGAGAGGACAGGGAGGGAACACTGAAGCTTTCTTT
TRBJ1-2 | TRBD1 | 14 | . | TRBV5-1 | CASSYDRVGYGYTF | TGCGCCAGCAGCTATGACAGGGTGGGCTATGGCTACACCTTC
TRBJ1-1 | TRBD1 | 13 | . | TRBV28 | CASSSGQARGAFF | TGTGCCAGCAGTTCTGGACAGGCCCGCGGAGCTTTCTTT
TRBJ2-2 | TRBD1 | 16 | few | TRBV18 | CASSPLPTGVFGELFF | TGTGCCAGCTCACCCCTTCCGACAGGGGTTTTCGGGGAGCTGTTTTTT
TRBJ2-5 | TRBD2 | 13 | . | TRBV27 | CASRLAGGETQYF | TGTGCCAGCAGGCTAGCGGGGGGAGAGACCCAGTACTTC
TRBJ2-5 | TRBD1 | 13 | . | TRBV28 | CASSAGTGETQYF | TGTGCCAGCAGTGCCGGGACAGGGGAGACCCAGTACTTC
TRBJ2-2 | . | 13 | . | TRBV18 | CASSPGATGELFF | TGTGCCAGCTCACCAGGGGCCACCGGGGAGCTGTTTTTT
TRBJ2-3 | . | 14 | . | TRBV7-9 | CASTSDGGRDTQYF | TGTGCCAGCACCTCAGATGGCGGGCGAGATACGCAGTATTTT
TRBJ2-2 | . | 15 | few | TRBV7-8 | CASTRPGSNTGELFF | TGTGCCAGCACCCGGCCCGGGTCGAACACCGGGGAGCTGTTTTTT
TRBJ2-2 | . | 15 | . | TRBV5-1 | CASRAGEGYTGELFF | TGCGCCAGCAGAGCAGGGGAGGGCTACACCGGGGAGCTGTTTTTT
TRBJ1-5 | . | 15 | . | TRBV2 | CASSVSGRVYQPQHF | TGTGCCAGCAGTGTATCCGGCAGGGTCTATCAGCCCCAGCATTTT
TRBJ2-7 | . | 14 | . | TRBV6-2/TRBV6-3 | CASSWRQPFYEQYF | TGTGCCAGCAGTTGGAGACAGCCTTTCTACGAGCAGTACTTC
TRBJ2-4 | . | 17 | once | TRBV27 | CASSLLYRGGAKNIQYF | TGTGCCAGCAGTTTATTGTACAGGGGGGGGGCCAAAAACATTCAGTACTTC
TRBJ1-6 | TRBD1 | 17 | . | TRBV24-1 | CATSDSSGTGAESPLHF | TGTGCCACCAGTGATTCGTCCGGGACAGGGGCAGAGTCACCCCTCCACTTT
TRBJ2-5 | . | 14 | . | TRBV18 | CASSPSGREETQYF | TGTGCCAGCTCACCCTCCGGGAGAGAAGAGACCCAGTACTTC
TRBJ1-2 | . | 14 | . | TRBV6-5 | CASSYRGQSLGYTF | TGTGCCAGCAGTTACCGTGGACAGTCCTTGGGCTACACCTTC
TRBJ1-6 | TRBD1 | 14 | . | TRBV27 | CASRDRGRDSPLHF | TGTGCCAGTCGGGACAGGGGGCGAGATTCACCCCTCCACTTT
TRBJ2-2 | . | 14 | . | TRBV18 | CASSPPNELRELFF | TGTGCCAGCTCACCACCGAACGAACTCAGGGAGCTGTTTTTT
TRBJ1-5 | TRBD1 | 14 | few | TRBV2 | CASSANRGNQPQHF | TGTGCCAGCAGCGCAAACAGGGGTAATCAGCCCCAGCATTTT
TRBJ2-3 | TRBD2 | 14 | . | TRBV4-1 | CATAPGLATDTQYF | TGCGCCACCGCGCCGGGACTAGCTACCGATACGCAGTATTTT
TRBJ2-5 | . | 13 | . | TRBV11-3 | CASSLVQGETQYF | TGTGCCAGCAGCTTAGTCCAGGGGGAGACCCAGTACTTC
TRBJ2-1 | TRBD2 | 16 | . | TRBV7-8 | CASSAPGRGAYNEQFF | TGTGCCAGCAGCGCCCCCGGGCGGGGGGCCTACAATGAGCAGTTCTTC
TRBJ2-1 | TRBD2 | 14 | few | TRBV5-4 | CASSRTSGYNEQFF | TGTGCCAGCAGCCGGACTAGCGGTTACAATGAGCAGTTCTTC
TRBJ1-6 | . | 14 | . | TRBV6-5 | CASSYLQDNSPLHF | TGTGCCAGCAGTTACCTTCAGGATAATTCACCCCTCCACTTT